This T cell receptor beta chain comes out of a study of cytomegalovirus exposure and HLA in healthy donors. Overall study findings and caveats: Cytomegalovirus-associated status was assigned to 164 TCR beta chains.

Measured with immunoSEQ multiplex PCR; TCRdb has only the in-frame clones, and not every one. The profile shows about 56,000 clones, roughly 92% of them singletons. Germline CDR1 and CDR2: SNHLY and FYNNEI. The V gene end was trimmed by 6 bases and the J gene end by 3 bases; junction bases not matched to a gene: 5. This CDR3 region has 16 residues. This clone has a single count. Antigen: not known. The clonotype comes from a young man in good health and CMV-seronegative. The V and J genes are TRBV2 and TRBJ2-2; 12 positions match TRBD1. What was sequenced was PBMCs. The CDR3 reads CASSAGTGGYTGELFF. The CDR3 DNA reads TGTGCCAGCAGCGCCGGGACAGGGGGCTACACCGGGGAGCTGTTTTTT.